The source of this T cell receptor beta chain is a study of T cell responses to AZD1222 COVID-19 vaccine (dated by TCRdb to 2020 to 2023). Background on the whole study: A total of 233 trial participants underwent TCR sequencing, of whom roughly 210 had received two doses of AZD1222 and some 25 had received two doses of the MenACWY control vaccine. Trial participants were enrolled by age into 18-55, 56-69 and 70-plus year subgroups, with approximately 160, 26 and 62 TCR-sequenced participants respectively.

Sample time point, as interpreted from the label and publication: about 28 days (+/-7) after the second vaccine dose. AZD1222 recipients with second doses at about 4 weeks or about 12 weeks were pooled, because spike-specific TCR depth and breadth did not differ between schedules. The vaccinee samples were drawn from two UK trials, COV001 and COV002, one of which was a single-blind randomized controlled phase 2/3 trial testing AZD1222 (ChAdOx1 nCoV-19) in healthy adults. For TCRbeta chain sequencing, PBMC samples from trial participants were taken at day 0 and at day 28 after the second dose. The CDR3 regions of human TCRbeta chains were analyzed by immunosequencing. On the study's bioinformatics: TCRs in the repertoires were compared against a reference library of SARS-CoV-2-specific TCRs that had been generated with the MIRA antigen-specificity platform. Breadth meant the fraction of unique TCRs that were SARS-CoV-2-associated, whereas depth meant the fraction of total T cells that were SARS-CoV-2-associated. Using the MIRA data, each spike-specific TCR was mapped to the spike region that the TCR reacts to and placed in a CD4 or CD8 class. Log10-transformed breadth and depth values were compared by one-way ANOVA with Sidak's multiple comparisons tests. TCRdb mirrors the immuneACCESS table, restricted to in-frame sequences. Some clones are absent from its copies; in checked studies, under half trace to an unresolved V gene, and the reason for the others is unknown. V, J and clone size were drawn from that table, and D and trimming were deduced from the DNA. The sample table shows 190,000 or so clones, and approximately 89% are seen once. The ten largest clones take up around 3% of the sample.

As concerns this clone: Its target antigen remains unknown. It has no much larger one-base neighbor in the sample; base qualities were not kept.

From the germline V gene (reference sequence), CDR1 is GTSNPN and CDR2 is SVGIG. Its CDR3 holds 13 amino acids, cysteine through phenylalanine. The read is trimmed to its CDR3 DNA, 39 bases read in frame from base 1. V and J lose 4 bases and 4 bases, and a span of 13 bases separates them. Overall study results and their limits: Epitopes outside the regions mutated in the B.1.351 and B.1.1.7 variants were reportedly recognized by nearly half of the unique spike-specific TCRs. Most participants were white British and females outnumbered males, and the authors suggested that clonal diversity may have been underestimated. Spike-specific TCR breadth and depth rose significantly after two AZD1222 doses compared with day 0 and with MenACWY recipients. Because no samples from the day 14 peak response were available, repertoires could be characterized only after the peak T cell response. The 56-69-year group was small, and its depth increase did not reach significance, likely because of low power. Conclusions about previously exposed vaccinees are limited, since just six AZD1222 recipients were seropositive for SARS-CoV-2 at baseline. The whole spike protein was spanned by vaccine-associated CD4 TCRs, and dominant responses were seen in regions 160-218 and 743-854.

The sequence came from an adult who received the AZD1222 COVID-19 vaccine. Specimen: peripheral blood, collected 28 days after the second AZD1222 dose. The receptor chain draws on TRBV30 and TRBJ2-5, with no reliable assignment of the D segment. The bases read TGTGCCTGGACCAGCCAACCCTCAGAGACCCAGTACTTC. It codes for CAWTSQPSETQYF.